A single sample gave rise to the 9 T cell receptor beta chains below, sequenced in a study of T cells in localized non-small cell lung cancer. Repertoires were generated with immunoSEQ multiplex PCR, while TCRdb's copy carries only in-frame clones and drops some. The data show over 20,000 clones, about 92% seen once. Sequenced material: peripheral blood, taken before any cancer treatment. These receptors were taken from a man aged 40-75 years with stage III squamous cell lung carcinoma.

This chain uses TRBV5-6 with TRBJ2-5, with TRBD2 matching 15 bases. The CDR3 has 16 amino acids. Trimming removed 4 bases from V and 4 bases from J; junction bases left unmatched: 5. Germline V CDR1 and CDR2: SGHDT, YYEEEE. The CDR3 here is CASSVGLAGGRETQYF. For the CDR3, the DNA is TGTGCCAGCAGCGTCGGACTAGCGGGAGGGCGAGAGACCCAGTACTTC.

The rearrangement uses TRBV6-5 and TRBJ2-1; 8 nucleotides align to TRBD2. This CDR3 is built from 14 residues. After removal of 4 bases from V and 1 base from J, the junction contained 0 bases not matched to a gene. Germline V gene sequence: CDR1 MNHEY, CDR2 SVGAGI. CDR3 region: CASSSSGSYNEQFF. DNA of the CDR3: TGTGCCAGCAGTTCTAGCGGGTCCTACAATGAGCAGTTCTTC.

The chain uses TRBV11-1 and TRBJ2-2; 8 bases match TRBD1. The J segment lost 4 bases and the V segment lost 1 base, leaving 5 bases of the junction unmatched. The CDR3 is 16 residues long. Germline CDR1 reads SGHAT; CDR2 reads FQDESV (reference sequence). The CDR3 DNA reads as TGTGCCAGCAGCTTAGGCGACAGGGGTGCCACCGGGGAGCTGTTTTTT. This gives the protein CASSLGDRGATGELFF.

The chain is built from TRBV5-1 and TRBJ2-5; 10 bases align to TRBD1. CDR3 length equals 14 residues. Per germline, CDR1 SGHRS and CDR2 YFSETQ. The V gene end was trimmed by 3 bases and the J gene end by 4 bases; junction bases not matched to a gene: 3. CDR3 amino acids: CASSSGTGAETQYF. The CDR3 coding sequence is TGCGCCAGCAGCTCCGGGACAGGGGCAGAGACCCAGTACTTC.

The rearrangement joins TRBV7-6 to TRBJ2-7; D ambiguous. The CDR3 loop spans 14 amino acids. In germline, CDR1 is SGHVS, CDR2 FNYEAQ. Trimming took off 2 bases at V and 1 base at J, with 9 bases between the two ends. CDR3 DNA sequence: TGTGCCAGCAGCTTAATGCGGCTTTCCTACGAGCAGTACTTC. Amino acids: CASSLMRLSYEQYF.

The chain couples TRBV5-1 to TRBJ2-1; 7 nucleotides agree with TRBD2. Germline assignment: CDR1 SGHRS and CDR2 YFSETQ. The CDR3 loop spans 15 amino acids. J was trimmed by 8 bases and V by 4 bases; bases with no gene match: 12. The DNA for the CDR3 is TGCGCCAGCAGCCCCGGACTAGGAGGGGAACATGAGCAGTTCTTC. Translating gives CASSPGLGGEHEQFF.

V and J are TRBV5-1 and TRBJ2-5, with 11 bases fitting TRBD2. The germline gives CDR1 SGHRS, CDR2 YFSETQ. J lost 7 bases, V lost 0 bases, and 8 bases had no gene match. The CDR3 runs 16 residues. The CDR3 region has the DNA TGCGCCAGCAGCTTGGGAACTAGCGGGGGACACGGGACCCAGTACTTC. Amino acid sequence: CASSLGTSGGHGTQYF.

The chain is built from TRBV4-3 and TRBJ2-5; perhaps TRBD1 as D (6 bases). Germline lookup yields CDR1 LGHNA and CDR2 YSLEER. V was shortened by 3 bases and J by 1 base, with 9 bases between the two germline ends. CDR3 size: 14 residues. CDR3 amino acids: CASSQRQVQETQYF. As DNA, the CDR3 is TGCGCCAGCAGCCAGCGACAGGTCCAAGAGACCCAGTACTTC.

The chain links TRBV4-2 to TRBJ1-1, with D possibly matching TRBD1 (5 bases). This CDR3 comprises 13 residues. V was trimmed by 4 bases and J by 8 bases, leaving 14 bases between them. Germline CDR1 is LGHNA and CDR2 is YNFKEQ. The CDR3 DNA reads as TGTGCCAGCAGCCTTGAAAGGACAAGGGAAGCTTTCTTT. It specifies CASSLERTREAFF.